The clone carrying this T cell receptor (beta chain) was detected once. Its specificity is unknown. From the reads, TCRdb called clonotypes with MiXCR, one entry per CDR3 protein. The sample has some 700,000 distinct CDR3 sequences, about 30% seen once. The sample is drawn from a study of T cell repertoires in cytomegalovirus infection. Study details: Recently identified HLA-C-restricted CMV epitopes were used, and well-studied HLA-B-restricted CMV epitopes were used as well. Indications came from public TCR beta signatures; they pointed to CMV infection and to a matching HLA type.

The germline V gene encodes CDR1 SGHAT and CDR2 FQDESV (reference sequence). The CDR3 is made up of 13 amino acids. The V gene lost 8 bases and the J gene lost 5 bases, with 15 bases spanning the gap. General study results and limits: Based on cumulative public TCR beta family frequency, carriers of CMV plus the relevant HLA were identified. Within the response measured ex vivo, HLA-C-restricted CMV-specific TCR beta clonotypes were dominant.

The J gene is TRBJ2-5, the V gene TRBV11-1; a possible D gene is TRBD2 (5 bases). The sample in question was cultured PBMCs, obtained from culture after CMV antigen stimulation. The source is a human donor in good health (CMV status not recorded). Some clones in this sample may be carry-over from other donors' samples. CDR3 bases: TGTGCCAGCGGCGGCGGGCCCCGGGAGACCCAGTACTTC. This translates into CASGGGPRETQYF. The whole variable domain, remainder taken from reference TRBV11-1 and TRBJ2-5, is EAEVAQSPRYKITEKSQAVAFWCDPISGHATLYWYRQILGQGPELLVQFQDESVVDDSQLPKDRFSAERLKGVDSTLKIQPAELGDSAMYLCASGGGPRETQYFGPGTRLLVL.